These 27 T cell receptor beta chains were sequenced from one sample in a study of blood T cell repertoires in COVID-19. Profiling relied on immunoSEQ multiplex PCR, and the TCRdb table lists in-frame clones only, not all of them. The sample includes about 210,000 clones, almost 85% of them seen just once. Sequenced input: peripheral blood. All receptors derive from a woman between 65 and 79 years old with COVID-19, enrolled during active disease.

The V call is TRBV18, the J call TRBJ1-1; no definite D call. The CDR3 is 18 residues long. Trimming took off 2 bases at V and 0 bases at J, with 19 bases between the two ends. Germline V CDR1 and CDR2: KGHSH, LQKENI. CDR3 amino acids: CASSPVASVGGVNTEAFF. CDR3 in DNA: TGTGCCAGCTCACCAGTGGCATCTGTCGGAGGAGTGAACACTGAAGCTTTCTTT. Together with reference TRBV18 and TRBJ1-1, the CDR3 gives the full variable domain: NAGVMQNPRHLVRRRGQEARLRCSPMKGHSHVYWYRQLPEEGLKFMVYLQKENIIDESGMPKERFSAEFPKEGPSILRIQQVVRGDSAAYFCASSPVASVGGVNTEAFFGQGTRLTVV.

DNA for the CDR3: TGTGCCAGTAGTATGGGGGACAGTGCTAATTCACCCCTCCACTTT. It translates to CASSMGDSANSPLHF. This chain connects TRBV19 to TRBJ1-6, with TRBD1 matching over 7 bases. Trimming cost V 3 bases and J 6 bases; bases outside gene matches: 5. The CDR3 is made up of 15 amino acids. CDR1 and CDR2 from the germline V gene are LNHDA and SQIVND (reference sequence).

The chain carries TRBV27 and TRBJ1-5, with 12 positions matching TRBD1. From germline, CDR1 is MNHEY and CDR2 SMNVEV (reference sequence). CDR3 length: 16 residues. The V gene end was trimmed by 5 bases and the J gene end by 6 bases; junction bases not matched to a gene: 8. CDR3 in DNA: TGTGCCAGCAGTCCCCACCGGGACAGGGGGCTTCAGCCCCAGCATTTT. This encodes CASSPHRDRGLQPQHF.

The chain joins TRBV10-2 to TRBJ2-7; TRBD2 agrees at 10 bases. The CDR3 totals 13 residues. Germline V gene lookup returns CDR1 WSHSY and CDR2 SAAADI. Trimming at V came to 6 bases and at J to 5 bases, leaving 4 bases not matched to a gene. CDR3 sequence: CASRGLAINEQYF. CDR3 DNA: TGCGCCAGCAGGGGACTAGCGATCAACGAGCAGTACTTC.

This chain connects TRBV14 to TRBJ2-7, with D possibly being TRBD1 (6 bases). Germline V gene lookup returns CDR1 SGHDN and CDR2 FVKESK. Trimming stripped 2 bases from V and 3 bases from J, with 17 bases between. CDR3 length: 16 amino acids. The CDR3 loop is CASSQQAGTIFYEQYF. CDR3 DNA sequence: TGTGCCAGCAGCCAACAAGCCGGGACAATCTTCTACGAGCAGTACTTC.

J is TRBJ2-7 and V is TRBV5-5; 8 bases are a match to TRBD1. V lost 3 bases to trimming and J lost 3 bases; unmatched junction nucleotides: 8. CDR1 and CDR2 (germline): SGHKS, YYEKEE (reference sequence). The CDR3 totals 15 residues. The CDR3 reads CASSWAGTGHYEQYF. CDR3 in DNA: TGTGCCAGCAGCTGGGCCGGGACAGGACACTACGAGCAGTACTTC. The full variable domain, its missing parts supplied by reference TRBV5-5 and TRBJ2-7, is DAGVTQSPTHLIKTRGQQVTLRCSPISGHKSVSWYQQVLGQGPQFIFQYYEKEERGRGNFPDRFSARQFPNYSSELNVNALLLGDSALYLCASSWAGTGHYEQYFGPGTRLTVT.

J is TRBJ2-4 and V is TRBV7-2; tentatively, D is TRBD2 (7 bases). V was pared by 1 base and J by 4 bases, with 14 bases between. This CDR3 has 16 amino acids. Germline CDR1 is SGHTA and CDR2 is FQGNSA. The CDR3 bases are TGTGCCAGCAGCTTAGAACGGGGGGCCCCGAAAAACATTCAGTACTTC. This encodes CASSLERGAPKNIQYF. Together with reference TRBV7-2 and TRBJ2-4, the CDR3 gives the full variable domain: GAGVSQSPSNKVTEKGKDVELRCDPISGHTALYWYRQSLGQGLEFLIYFQGNSAPDKSGLPSDRFSAERTGGSVSTLTIQRTQQEDSAVYLCASSLERGAPKNIQYFGAGTRLSVL.

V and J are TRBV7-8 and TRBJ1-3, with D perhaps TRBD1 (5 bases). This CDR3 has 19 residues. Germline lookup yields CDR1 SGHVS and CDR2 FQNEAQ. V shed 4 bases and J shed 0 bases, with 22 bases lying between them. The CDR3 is CASSSPVGQAISSGNTIYF. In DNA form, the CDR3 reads TGTGCCAGCAGCTCCCCCGTGGGGCAGGCGATAAGCTCTGGAAACACCATATATTTT.

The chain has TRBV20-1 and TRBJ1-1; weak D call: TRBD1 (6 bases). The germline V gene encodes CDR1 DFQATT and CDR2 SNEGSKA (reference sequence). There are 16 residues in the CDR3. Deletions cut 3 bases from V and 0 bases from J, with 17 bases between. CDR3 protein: CSASRGLGLLNTEAFF. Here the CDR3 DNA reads TGCAGTGCTAGTAGGGGGTTGGGGCTCCTGAACACTGAAGCTTTCTTT.

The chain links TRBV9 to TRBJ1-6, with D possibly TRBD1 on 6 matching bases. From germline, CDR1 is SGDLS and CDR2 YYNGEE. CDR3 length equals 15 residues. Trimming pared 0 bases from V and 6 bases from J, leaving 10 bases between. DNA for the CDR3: TGTGCCAGCAGCGTAGCCGACAGGAGTAATTCACCCCTCCACTTT. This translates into CASSVADRSNSPLHF.

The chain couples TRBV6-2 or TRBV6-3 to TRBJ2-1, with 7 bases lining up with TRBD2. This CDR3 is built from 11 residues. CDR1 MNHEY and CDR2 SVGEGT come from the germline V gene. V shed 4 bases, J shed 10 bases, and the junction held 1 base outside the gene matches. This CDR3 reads CASSLGGEQFF. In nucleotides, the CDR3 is TGTGCCAGCAGTTTGGGGGGGGAGCAGTTCTTC.

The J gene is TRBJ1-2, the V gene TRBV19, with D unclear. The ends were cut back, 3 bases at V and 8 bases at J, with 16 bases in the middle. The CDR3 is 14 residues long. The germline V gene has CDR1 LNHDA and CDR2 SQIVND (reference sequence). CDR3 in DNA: TGTGCCAGTAGTATGCAAGGAACTTCGGGGGGCTACACCTTC. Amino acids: CASSMQGTSGGYTF.

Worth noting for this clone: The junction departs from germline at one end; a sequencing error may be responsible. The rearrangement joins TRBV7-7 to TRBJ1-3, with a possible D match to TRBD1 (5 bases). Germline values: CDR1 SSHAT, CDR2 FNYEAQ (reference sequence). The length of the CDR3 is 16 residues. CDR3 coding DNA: TGTGCTAGCAGTAAAGACGGGGGGGGCTCTGGAAACACCATATATTTT. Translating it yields CASSKDGGGSGNTIYF.

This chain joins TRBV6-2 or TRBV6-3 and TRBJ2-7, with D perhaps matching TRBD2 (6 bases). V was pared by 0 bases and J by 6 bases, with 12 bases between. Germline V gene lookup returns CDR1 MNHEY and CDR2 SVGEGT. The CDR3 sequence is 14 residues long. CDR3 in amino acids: CASSYSGLLSEQYF. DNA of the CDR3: TGTGCCAGCAGTTACTCGGGACTGCTGAGCGAGCAGTACTTC.

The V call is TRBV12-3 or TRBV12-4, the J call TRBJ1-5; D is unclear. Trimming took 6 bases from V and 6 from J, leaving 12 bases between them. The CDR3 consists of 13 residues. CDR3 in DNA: TGTGCCAGCAGCTCCTCGGCGGGTCAGCCCCAGCATTTT. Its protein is CASSSSAGQPQHF.

The CDR3 protein is CASSRSLLTDTQYF. In DNA, the CDR3 is TGTGCCAGCAGCCGATCACTCCTCACAGATACGCAGTATTTT. The chain recombines TRBV6-5 with TRBJ2-3; unclear D gene. V was shortened by 6 bases and J by 2 bases, with 12 bases between the two germline ends. CDR1 is MNHEY, CDR2 SVGAGI, per germline. CDR3 length: 14 amino acids.

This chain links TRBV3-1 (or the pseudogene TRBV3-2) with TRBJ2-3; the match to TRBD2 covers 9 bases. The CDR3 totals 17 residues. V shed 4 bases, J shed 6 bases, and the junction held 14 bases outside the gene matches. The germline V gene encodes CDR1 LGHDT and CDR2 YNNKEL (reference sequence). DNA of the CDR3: TGTGCCAGCAGCCGCCGGGGTAGCGGGGGCCCCACGGATACGCAGTATTTT. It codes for CASSRRGSGGPTDTQYF.

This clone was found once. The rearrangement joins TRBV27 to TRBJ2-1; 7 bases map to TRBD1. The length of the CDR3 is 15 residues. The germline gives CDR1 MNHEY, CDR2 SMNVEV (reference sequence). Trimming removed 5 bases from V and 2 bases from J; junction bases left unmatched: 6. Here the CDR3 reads CASSLGTAPYNEQFF. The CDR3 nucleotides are TGTGCCAGCAGTCTCGGGACAGCCCCCTACAATGAGCAGTTCTTC.

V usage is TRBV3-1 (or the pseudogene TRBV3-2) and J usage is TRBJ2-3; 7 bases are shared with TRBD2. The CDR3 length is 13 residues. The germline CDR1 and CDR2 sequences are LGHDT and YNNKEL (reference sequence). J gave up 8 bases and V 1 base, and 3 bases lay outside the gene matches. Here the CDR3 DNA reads TGTGCCAGCAGCCAAGTAAGCGGGATTACGCAGTATTTT. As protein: CASSQVSGITQYF.

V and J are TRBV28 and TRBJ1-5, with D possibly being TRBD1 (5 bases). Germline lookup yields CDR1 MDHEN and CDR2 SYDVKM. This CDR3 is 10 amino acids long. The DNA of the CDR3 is TGTAGGGGTCTTTATCAGCCCCAGCATTTT. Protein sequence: CRGLYQPQHF.

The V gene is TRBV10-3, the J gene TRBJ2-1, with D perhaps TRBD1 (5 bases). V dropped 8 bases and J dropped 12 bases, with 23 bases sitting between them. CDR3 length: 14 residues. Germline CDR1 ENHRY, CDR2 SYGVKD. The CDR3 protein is CAIGAETEYKGQFF. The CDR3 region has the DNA TGTGCCATCGGGGCCGAGACTGAGTATAAGGGGCAGTTCTTC.

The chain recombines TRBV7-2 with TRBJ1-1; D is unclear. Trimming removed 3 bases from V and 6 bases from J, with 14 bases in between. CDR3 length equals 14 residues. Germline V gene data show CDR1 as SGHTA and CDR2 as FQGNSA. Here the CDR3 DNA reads TGTGCCAGCAGCTTGGAGGCGGCGTCCCCTGAAGCTTTCTTT. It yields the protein CASSLEAASPEAFF.

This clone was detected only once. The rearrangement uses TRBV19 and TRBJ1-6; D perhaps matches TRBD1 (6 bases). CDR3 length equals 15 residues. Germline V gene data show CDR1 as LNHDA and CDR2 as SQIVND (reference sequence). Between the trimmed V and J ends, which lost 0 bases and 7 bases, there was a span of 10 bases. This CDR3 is CASSIEARGNSPLHF. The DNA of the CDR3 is TGTGCCAGTAGTATAGAGGCCAGGGGAAATTCACCCCTCCACTTT.

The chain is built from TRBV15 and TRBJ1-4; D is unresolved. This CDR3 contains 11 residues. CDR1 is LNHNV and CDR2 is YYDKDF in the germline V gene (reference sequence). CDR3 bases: TGTGCTACTGAGGGCGGTGAAAAACTGTTTTTT. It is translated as CATEGGEKLFF. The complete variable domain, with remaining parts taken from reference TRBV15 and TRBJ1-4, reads DAMVIQNPRYQVTQFGKPVTLSCSQTLNHNVMYWYQQKSSQAPKLLFHYYDKDFNNEADTPDNFQSRRPNTSFCFLDIRSPGLGDTAMYLCATEGGEKLFFGSGTQLSVL.

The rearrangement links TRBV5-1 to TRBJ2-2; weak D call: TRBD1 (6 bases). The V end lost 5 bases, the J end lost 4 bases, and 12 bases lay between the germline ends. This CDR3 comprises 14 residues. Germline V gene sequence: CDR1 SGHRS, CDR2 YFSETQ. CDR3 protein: CASSSGQITGELFF. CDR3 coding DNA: TGCGCCAGCAGTTCTGGACAGATCACCGGGGAGCTGTTTTTT.

CDR3 nucleotide sequence: TGTGCCGCCCCTAGCGGGTCCTACAATGAGCAGTTCTTC. This translates into CAAPSGSYNEQFF. The chain recombines TRBV10-3 with TRBJ2-1; 8 bases align to TRBD2. With V trimmed by 11 bases and J by 1 base, 4 bases remained unmatched. CDR3 length: 13 residues. Per germline, CDR1 ENHRY and CDR2 SYGVKD.

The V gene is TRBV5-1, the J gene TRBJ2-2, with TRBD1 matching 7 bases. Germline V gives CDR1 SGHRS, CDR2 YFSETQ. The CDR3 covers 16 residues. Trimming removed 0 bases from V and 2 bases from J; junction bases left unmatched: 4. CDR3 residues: CASSLAGTANTGELFF. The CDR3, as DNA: TGCGCCAGCAGCTTGGCCGGGACAGCTAACACCGGGGAGCTGTTTTTT.